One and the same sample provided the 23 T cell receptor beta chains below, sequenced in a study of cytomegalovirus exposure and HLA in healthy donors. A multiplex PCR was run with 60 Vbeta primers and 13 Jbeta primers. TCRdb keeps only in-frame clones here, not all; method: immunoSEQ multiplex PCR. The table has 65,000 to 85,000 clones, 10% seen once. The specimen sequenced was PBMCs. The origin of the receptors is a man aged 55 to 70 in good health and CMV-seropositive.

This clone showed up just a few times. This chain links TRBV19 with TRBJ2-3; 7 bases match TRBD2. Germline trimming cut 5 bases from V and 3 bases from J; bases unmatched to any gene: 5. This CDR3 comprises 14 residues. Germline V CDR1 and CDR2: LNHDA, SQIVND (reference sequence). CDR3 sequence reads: CASSYGGGTDTQYF. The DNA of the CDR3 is TGTGCCAGTAGTTATGGGGGAGGGACAGATACGCAGTATTTT.

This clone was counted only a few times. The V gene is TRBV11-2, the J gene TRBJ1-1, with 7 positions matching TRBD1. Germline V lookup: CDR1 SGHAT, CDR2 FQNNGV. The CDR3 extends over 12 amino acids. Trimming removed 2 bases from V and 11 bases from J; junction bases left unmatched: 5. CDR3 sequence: CASSLLQGVAFF. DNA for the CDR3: TGTGCCAGCAGCTTACTGCAGGGGGTCGCTTTCTTT. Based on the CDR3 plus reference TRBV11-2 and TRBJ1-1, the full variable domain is EAGVAQSPRYKIIEKRQSVAFWCNPISGHATLYWYQQILGQGPKLLIQFQNNGVVDDSQLPKDRFSAERLKGVDSTLKIQPAKLEDSAVYLCASSLLQGVAFFGQGTRLTVV.

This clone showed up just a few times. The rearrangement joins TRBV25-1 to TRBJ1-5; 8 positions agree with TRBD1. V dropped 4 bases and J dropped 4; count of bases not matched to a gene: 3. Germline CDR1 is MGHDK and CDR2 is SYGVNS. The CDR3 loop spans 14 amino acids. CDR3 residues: CASSVQGANQPQHF. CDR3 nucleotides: TGTGCCAGCAGTGTCCAGGGGGCAAATCAGCCCCAGCATTTT.

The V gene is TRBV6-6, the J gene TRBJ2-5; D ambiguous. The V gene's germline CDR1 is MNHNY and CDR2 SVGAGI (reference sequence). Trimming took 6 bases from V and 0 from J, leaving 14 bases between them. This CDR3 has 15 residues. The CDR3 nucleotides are TGTGCCAGCAGCCTCTCCTTTGACAACCAAGAGACCCAGTACTTC. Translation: CASSLSFDNQETQYF.

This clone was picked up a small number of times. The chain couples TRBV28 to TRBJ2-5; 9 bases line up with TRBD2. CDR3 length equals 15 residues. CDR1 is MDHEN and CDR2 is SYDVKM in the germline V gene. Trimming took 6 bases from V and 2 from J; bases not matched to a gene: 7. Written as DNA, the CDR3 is TGTGCCAGCAGCCCGGCTCTAGCGGGACAAGAGACCCAGTACTTC. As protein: CASSPALAGQETQYF.

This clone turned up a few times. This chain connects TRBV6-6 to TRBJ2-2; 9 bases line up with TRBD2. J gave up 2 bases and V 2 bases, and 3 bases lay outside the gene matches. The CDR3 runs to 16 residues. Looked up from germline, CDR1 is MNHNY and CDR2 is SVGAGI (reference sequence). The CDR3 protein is CASSYTAGGNTGELFF. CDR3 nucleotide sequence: TGTGCCAGCAGTTACACAGCGGGAGGTAACACCGGGGAGCTGTTTTTT.

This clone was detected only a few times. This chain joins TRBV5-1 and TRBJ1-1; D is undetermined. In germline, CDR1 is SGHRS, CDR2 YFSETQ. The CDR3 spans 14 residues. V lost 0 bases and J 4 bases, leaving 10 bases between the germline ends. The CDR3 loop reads CASSLEQVSTEAFF. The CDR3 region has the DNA TGCGCCAGCAGCTTGGAGCAGGTATCCACTGAAGCTTTCTTT.

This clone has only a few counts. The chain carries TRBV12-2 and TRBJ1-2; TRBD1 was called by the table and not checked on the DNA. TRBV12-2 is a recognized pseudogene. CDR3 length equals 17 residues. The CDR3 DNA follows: TGTGCAAGTCGCTTACCCAAATCAGGGGGCAAGGGCTATGGCTACACCTTC. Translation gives CASRLPKSGGKGYGYTF.

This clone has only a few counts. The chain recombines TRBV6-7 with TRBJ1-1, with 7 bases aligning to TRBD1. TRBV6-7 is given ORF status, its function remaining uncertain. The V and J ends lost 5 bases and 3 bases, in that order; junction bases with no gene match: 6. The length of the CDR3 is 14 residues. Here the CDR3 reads CASSGRGKYTEAFF. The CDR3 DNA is TGTGCCAGCAGTGGCAGGGGGAAGTACACTGAAGCTTTCTTT.

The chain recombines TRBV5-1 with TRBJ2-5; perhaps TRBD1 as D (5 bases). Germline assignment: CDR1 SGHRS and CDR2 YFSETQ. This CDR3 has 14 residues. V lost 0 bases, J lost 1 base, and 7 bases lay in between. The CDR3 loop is CASSLGRGQETQYF. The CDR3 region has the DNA TGCGCCAGCAGCTTGGGAAGGGGCCAAGAGACCCAGTACTTC. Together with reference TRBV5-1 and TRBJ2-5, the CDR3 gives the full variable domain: KAGVTQTPRYLIKTRGQQVTLSCSPISGHRSVSWYQQTPGQGLQFLFEYFSETQRNKGNFPGRFSGRQFSNSRSEMNVSTLELGDSALYLCASSLGRGQETQYFGPGTRLLVL.

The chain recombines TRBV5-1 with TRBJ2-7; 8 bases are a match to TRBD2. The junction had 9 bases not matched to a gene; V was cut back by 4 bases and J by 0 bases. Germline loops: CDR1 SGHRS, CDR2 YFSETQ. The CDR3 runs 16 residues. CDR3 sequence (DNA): TGCGCCAGCAGCCATAATAGCGGGGCGAGCTCCTACGAGCAGTACTTC. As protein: CASSHNSGASSYEQYF.

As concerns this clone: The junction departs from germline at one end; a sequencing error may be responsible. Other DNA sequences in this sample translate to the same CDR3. CDR3 nucleotide sequence: TGTGACAGCAGCTTAGGGCGGGAGTCAACTAATGAAAAAATGTTTTTC. Protein product: CDSSLGRESTNEKMFF. The chain uses TRBV7-6 and TRBJ1-4, with D hard to call. The CDR3 spans 16 residues. The germline gives CDR1 SGHVS, CDR2 FNYEAQ.

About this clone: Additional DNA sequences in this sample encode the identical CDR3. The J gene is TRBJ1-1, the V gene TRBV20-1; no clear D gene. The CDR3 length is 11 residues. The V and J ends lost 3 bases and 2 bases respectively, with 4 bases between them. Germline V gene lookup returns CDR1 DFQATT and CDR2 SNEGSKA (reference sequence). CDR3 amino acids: CSASSNTEAFF. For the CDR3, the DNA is TGCAGTGCTAGTAGTAACACTGAAGCTTTCTTT.

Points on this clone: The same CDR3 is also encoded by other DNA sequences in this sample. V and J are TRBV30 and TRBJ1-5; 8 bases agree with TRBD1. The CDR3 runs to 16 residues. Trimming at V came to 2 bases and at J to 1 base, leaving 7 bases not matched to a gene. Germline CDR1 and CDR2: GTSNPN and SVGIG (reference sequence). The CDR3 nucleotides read TGTGCCTGGAGTAATCACAGGGGGAGAAGCAATCAGCCCCAGCATTTT. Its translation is CAWSNHRGRSNQPQHF.

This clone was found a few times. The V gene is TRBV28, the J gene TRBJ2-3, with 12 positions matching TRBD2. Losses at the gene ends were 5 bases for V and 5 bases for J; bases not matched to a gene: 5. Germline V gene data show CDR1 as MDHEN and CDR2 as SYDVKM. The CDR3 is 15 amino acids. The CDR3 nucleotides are TGTGCCAGCAGTACCCGGACTAGCGGGAAAGATACGCAGTATTTT. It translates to CASSTRTSGKDTQYF. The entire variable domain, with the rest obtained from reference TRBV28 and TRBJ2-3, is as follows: DVKVTQSSRYLVKRTGEKVFLECVQDMDHENMFWYRQDPGLGLRLIYFSYDVKMKEKGDIPEGYSVSREKKERFSLILESASTNQTSMYLCASSTRTSGKDTQYFGPGTRLTVL.

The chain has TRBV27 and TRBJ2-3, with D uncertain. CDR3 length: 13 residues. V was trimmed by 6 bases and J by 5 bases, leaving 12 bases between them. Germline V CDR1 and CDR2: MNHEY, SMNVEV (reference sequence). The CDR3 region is CASSPEEGDTQYF. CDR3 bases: TGTGCCAGCAGCCCCGAGGAAGGAGATACGCAGTATTTT.

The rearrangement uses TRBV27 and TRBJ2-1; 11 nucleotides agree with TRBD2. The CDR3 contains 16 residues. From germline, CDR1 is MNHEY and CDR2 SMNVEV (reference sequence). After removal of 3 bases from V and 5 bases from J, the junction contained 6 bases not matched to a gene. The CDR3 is CASSFLTSGVDNEQFF. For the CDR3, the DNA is TGTGCCAGCAGTTTCTTGACTAGCGGGGTCGACAATGAGCAGTTCTTC.

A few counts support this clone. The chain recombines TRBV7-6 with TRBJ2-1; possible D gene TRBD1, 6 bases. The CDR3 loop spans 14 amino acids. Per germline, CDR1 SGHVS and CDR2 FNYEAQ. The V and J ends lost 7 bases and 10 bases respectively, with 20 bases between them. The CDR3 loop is CASTADSSRDEQFF. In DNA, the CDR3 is TGTGCCAGCACCGCGGACAGCTCCCGTGACGAGCAGTTCTTC.

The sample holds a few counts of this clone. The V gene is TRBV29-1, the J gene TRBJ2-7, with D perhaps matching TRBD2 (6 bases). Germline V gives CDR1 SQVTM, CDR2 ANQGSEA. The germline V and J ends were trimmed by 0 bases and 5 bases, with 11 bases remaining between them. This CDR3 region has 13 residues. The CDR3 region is CSVEDLGTHEQYF. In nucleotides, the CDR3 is TGCAGCGTTGAAGACCTAGGGACTCACGAGCAGTACTTC.

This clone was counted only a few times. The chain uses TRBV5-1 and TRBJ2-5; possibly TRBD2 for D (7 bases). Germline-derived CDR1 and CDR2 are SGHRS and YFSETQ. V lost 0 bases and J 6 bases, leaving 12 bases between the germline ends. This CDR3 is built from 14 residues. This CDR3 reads CASSLEGGEKTQYF. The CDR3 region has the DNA TGCGCCAGCAGCTTGGAGGGGGGGGAAAAGACCCAGTACTTC.

The DNA for the CDR3 is TGTGCCAGTGAGGGGACACGTCTCACAGATACGCAGTATTTT. This sequence encodes CASEGTRLTDTQYF. V usage is TRBV2 and J usage is TRBJ2-3, with TRBD1 as a possible D gene (6 bases). V lost 9 bases to trimming and J lost 2 bases, with 15 bases between them. This CDR3 has 14 residues. Germline CDR1 and CDR2: SNHLY and FYNNEI.

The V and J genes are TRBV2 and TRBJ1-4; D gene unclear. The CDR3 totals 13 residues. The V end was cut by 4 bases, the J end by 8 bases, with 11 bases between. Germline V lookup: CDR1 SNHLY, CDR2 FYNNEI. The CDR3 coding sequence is TGTGCCAGCAGTGGGCGGGGATTCGAAAAACTGTTTTTT. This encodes CASSGRGFEKLFF.

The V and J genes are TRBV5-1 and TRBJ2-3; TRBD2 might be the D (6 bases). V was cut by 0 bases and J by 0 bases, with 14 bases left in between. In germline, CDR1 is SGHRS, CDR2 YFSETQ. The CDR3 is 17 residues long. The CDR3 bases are TGCGCCAGCAGCTTGGGCGGGACCACTGCAAGCACAGATACGCAGTATTTT. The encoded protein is CASSLGGTTASTDTQYF.